The clone carrying this T cell receptor beta chain was seen many times. Antigen unknown. The germline CDR1 and CDR2 sequences are MGHRA and YSYEKL. The CDR3 spans 15 residues. The germline V and J ends were trimmed by 0 bases and 2 bases, with 11 bases remaining between them. The data were taken from a study of post-analysis software for immune sequencing data. The study, taken as a whole, reports: Controls significantly exceeded multiple sclerosis patients in normalized Chao1 diversity. With F measure, samples from one preparation batch clustered together strongly. Elevated frequency relative to controls characterized roughly 5 TRBV segments in patients, TRBV5-6, TRBV5-1 and TRBV20-1 among them.

cDNA libraries of TCR beta carried unique molecular identifiers. Via MiXCR, TCRdb re-called the PCR reads, giving one row per CDR3 protein. The table shows more than 500,000 distinct CDR3 sequences, with approximately 31% occurring only once. The source material was blood. This TCR came from a girl between 2 and 17 years old with multiple sclerosis. This chain joins TRBV4-1 and TRBJ2-7, with unresolved D. The CDR3 loop reads CASSQDTPGPYEQYF. The CDR3, as DNA: TGCGCCAGCAGCCAAGATACCCCCGGTCCCTACGAGCAGTACTTC.